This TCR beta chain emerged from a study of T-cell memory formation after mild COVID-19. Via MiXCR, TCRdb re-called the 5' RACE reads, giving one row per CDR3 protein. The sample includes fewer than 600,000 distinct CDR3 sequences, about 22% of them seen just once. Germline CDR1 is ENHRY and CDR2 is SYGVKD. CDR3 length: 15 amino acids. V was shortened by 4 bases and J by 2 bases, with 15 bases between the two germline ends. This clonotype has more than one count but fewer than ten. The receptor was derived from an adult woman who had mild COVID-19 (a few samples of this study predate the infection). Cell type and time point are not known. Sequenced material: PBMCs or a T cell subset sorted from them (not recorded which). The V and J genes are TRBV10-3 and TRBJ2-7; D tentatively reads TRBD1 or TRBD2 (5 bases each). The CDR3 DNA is TGTGCCATCAGTGCCACACTCGGGACGGCCTACGAGCAGTACTTC. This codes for CAISATLGTAYEQYF.